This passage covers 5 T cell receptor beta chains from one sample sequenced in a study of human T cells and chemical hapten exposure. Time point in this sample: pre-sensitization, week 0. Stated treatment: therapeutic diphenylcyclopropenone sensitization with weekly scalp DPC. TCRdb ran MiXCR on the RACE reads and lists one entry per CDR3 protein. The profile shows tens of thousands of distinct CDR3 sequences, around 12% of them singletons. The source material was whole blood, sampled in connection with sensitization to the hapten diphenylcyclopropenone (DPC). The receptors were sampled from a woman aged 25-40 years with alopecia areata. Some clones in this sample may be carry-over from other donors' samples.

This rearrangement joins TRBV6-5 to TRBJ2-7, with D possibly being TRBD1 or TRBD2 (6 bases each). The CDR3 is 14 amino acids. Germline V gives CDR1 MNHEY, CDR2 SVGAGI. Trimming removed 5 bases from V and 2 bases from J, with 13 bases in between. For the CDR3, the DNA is TGTGCCAGCAGTCCGAGGGGGGACACCTACGAGCAGTACTTC. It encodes CASSPRGDTYEQYF.

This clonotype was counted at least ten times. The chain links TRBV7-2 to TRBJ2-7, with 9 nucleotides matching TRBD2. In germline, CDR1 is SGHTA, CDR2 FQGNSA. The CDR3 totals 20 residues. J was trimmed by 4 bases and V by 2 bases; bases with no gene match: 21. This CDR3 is CASSLSSFRRGGRALYEQYF. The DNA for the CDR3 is TGTGCCAGCAGCTTATCCTCTTTCCGTCGTGGCGGGAGGGCCCTATACGAGCAGTACTTC.

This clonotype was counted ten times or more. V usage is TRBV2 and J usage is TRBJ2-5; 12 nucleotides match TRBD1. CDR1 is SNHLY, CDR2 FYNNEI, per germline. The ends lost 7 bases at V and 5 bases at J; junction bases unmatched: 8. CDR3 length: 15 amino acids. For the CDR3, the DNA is TGTGCCAGCATCGCCGGGACAGGGGGCGCGGAGACCCAGTACTTC. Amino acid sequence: CASIAGTGGAETQYF.

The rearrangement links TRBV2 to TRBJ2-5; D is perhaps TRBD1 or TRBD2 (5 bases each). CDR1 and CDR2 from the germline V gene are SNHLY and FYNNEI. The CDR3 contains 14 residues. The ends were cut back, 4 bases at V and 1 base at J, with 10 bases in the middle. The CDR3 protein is CASSAPGTQETQYF. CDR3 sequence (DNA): TGTGCCAGCAGTGCTCCAGGGACCCAAGAGACCCAGTACTTC.

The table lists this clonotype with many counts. The CDR3 here is CAIRLTANTEAFF. The CDR3 DNA sequence: TGTGCCATCCGTCTAACCGCGAACACTGAAGCTTTCTTT. The rearrangement links TRBV10-3 to TRBJ1-1; the D is unclear. Germline V gives CDR1 ENHRY, CDR2 SYGVKD. The CDR3 has 13 amino acids. V gave up 8 bases and J gave up 1 base, with 11 bases separating them.